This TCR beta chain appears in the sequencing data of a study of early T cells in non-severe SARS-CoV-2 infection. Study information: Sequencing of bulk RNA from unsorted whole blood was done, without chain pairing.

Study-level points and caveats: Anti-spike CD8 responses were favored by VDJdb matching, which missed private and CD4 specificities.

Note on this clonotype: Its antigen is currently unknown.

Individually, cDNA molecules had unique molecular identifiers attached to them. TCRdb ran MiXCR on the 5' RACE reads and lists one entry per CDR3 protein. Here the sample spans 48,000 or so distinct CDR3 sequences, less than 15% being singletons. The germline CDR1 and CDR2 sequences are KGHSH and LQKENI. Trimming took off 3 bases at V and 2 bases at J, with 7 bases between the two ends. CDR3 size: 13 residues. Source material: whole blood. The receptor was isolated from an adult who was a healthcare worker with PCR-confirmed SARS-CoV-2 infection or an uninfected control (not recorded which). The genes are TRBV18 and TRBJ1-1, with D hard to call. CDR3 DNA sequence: TGTGCCAGCTCACCCATCGGCAACACTGAAGCTTTCTTT. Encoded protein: CASSPIGNTEAFF.